The 3 T cell receptor beta chains below all came from one sample that was sequenced in a study of a mutant IDH1 vaccine in newly diagnosed glioma. The data were produced by immunoSEQ multiplex PCR, yet TCRdb's version contains in-frame clones alone and is incomplete. The data contain about 52,000 clones, approximately 80% of them singletons. These TCRs' antigens remain unknown. The time point is: week 47, end of study. Topical imiquimod was applied with each vaccine dose, which held 300 ug of mutant IDH1 20-mer peptide. Sequenced material: PBMCs, taken from a glioma patient whose treatment included an IDH1 peptide vaccine. Receptors originate from a woman between 35 and 50 years old with glioma. Some clones in this sample may be carry-over from other donors' samples.

By share, this clone counts as medium-sized. This sequence joins TRBV12-5 and TRBJ1-1; D possibly corresponds to TRBD1 (6 bases). Between the trimmed V and J ends, which lost 10 bases and 5 bases, there was a span of 20 bases. CDR1 and CDR2 from the germline V gene are LGHNT and FRNRAP. The CDR3 runs 14 residues. DNA of the CDR3: TGTGCTAACGTCGCAGGGGCCGGGGGAACTGAAGCTTTCTTT. Translating gives CANVAGAGGTEAFF.

The chain carries TRBV9 and TRBJ2-5; 8 nucleotides agree with TRBD1. Germline V CDR1 and CDR2: SGDLS, YYNGEE. The CDR3 spans 15 residues. After removal of 3 bases from V and 4 bases from J, the junction contained 8 bases not matched to a gene. CDR3 nucleotides: TGTGCCAGCAGCGACGGGGGACAGGTGGGAGAGACCCAGTACTTC. It yields the protein CASSDGGQVGETQYF.

The chain couples TRBV13 to TRBJ2-3; the D is unclear. The CDR3 sequence is 15 residues long. The V gene lost 0 bases and the J gene lost 1 base, with 8 bases spanning the gap. The germline CDR1 and CDR2 sequences are PRHDT and FYEKMQ (reference sequence). In DNA form, the CDR3 reads TGTGCCAGCAGCTTAGGCCTAGGTGGCACAGATACGCAGTATTTT. Its protein product is CASSLGLGGTDTQYF.